The T cell receptor beta chain under discussion was sequenced for a study of shared clonotypes between healthy human individuals. The CDR3 length is 14 residues. The ends were cut back, 3 bases at V and 7 bases at J, with 15 bases in the middle. Per germline, CDR1 ENHRY and CDR2 SYGVKD. Only in-frame clones appear in the TCRdb table, and some are missing; sequencing was by immunoSEQ multiplex PCR. The table has a few hundred thousand clones, about 96% seen once. The study, taken as a whole, reports: Clonotypes not shared had lower generation probabilities than those common to all four donors.

For this clone: Its antigen is not known.

Material: memory CD8+ T cells sorted from blood. As for subset: CD45RO+ cells pooled with CCR7-negative TemRA cells. The receptor comes from a man between 25 and 39 years old in good health. This chain connects TRBV10-3 to TRBJ1-2, with D maybe TRBD1 (5 bases). CDR3 region: CAISEAPGSGGYTF. CDR3 DNA sequence: TGTGCCATCAGTGAAGCCCCAGGGTCGGGTGGCTACACCTTC.